This T cell receptor (beta chain) was identified in a study of cytomegalovirus exposure and HLA in healthy donors. V lost 0 bases to trimming and J lost 6 bases, with 12 bases between them. Germline lookup yields CDR1 SGHNT and CDR2 YYREEE (reference sequence). CDR3 size: 15 residues. Primers: 60 Vbeta forward and 13 Jbeta reverse. Libraries were prepared by immunoSEQ multiplex PCR; TCRdb keeps only in-frame clonotypes and omits some of them. The data show about 210,000 clones, with approximately 80% seen just once and roughly 10% held by the top ten. Sequencing was carried out using PBMCs. V and J are TRBV5-4 and TRBJ2-2; TRBD1 might be the D (5 bases). This clonotype was sampled from a woman in her fifties or sixties in good health and CMV-seropositive. The CDR3 protein is CASSLVGARSGELFF. In DNA, the CDR3 is TGTGCCAGCAGCTTGGTTGGGGCCCGGTCCGGGGAGCTGTTTTTT.